This passage covers 2 T cell receptor beta chains from one sample sequenced in a study of blood T cell repertoires in COVID-19. Measured with immunoSEQ multiplex PCR; TCRdb has only the in-frame clones, and not every one. The data contain around 310,000 clones, 85% to 90% of them singletons. The sequenced sample consisted of PBMCs or T cells enriched from blood (not recorded which). The receptors stem from a woman in her twenties or thirties who had recovered from COVID-19.

The rearrangement joins TRBV7-6 to TRBJ2-1; D might be TRBD2 (6 bases). The CDR3 runs to 12 residues. Germline-derived CDR1 and CDR2 are SGHVS and FNYEAQ. V was trimmed by 5 bases and J by 16 bases, leaving 18 bases between them. The CDR3, as DNA: TGTGCCAGCAGCCTAGGTGGGGGGAGTCCTTTCTTC. This gives the protein CASSLGGGSPFF.

This clone was seen only a few times. The J gene is TRBJ2-5, the V gene TRBV28; D perhaps matches TRBD2 (5 bases). The germline V and J ends were trimmed by 6 bases and 5 bases, with 16 bases remaining between them. This CDR3 has 14 residues. Germline assignment: CDR1 MDHEN and CDR2 SYDVKM. The CDR3: CASSRWAGLETQYF. For the CDR3, the DNA is TGTGCCAGCAGCCGATGGGCGGGTCTGGAGACCCAGTACTTC.